The entry that follows covers one T cell receptor (beta chain) sequence. At least ten counts were recorded for this clonotype. Its antigen is not yet known. It has no much larger one-base neighbor in the sample; base qualities were not kept. CDR1 and CDR2 (SNHLY, FYNNEI) derive from the germline V gene. V is trimmed back by 6 bases and J by 3 bases, and the junction contains 8 bases that no gene match accounts for. The CDR3 goes from the cysteine to the phenylalanine over 14 residues. Only the CDR3 region is kept as DNA, spanning 42 bases read in frame from base 1. The instrument given in TCRdb is Illumina HiSeq 2000. Multiplex PCR amplification was used to generate the TCR beta chain libraries. High-throughput sequencing was used to analyze the amplified TCR beta chain products. TCRdb reprocessing: public reads trimmed at Q25 with fastp, clones called with MiXCR, in-frame beta chains kept. CDR3 protein duplicates are merged, each entry listing the most common genes and DNA. This sample has nearly 110,000 distinct CDR3 sequences in its table, and 30% of those were observed once. Of the sample, 5.5% to 7% is held by the ten largest clones.

The lymph node samples were taken from the axillary draining lymph nodes of breast cancer patients. The sample belongs to a study of breast tumors, draining lymph nodes, adjacent tissues (dated by TCRdb to about 2016). About the full investigation: TCR beta repertoires were compared across tumor, adjacent nontumor tissue and axillary lymph nodes obtained from breast cancer patients. In human breast cancer, the study set out to assess how tumor, surrounding tissue and draining lymph node repertoires relate to one another and whether T cells might be exchanged between them. Overall study results and their limits: In luminal-like breast cancer, tumor and nontumor tissue repertoires resembled each other significantly more than in basal-like breast cancer. Tumor T-cell repertoires showed less diversity than lymph node repertoires and more diversity than nontumor tissue repertoires, and tumor T-cell repertoires showed preferential V and J gene usage. The data were judged consistent with most tumor T cells deriving from the lymph node and then expanding within tumor tissue. The study presented the conclusion that tumor T cells originate in lymph nodes as consistent with a hypothesis, not as something directly demonstrated.

The TCR sequence derives from a female donor with breast cancer. Some clones in this sample may be carry-over from other donors' samples. The rearranged chain carries TRBV2 and TRBJ2-7, with 7 bases in between that match TRBD1. Source material: axillary lymph node tissue. The DNA is TGTGCCAGCAGACGGGACAGTTCGGACTACGAGCAGTACTTC. This codes for CASRRDSSDYEQYF.